This TCR beta chain was sequenced for a study of blood T cells in healthy people across ages. A remark on this clonotype: The antigen is not known.

Each donor had approximately 10 milliliters of peripheral blood drawn. Study-level results: Calculation of diversity from one million T cells yielded estimates considered to be underestimates.

Losses at the gene ends were 6 bases for V and 3 bases for J; bases not matched to a gene: 4. The CDR3 runs 13 residues. CDR1 is LNHDA, CDR2 SQIVND, per germline (reference sequence). Alongside a J-beta primer mix, a sample-barcoded 5' primer served in a second PCR lasting roughly 6 to 11 cycles. Any given sample supplied a minimum of 3 million CDR3-containing paired-end reads. From the 5' RACE reads, TCRdb called clonotypes with MiXCR, one entry per CDR3 protein. This sample carries some 1.8 million distinct CDR3 sequences, roughly 43% of them seen once, and the ten largest clones take under 25%. This sequence originates from a human donor in good health. Sequences were obtained from blood. This chain connects TRBV19 to TRBJ2-7; 8 nucleotides line up with TRBD2. Here the CDR3 DNA reads TGTGCCAGTAGGCCCAGCGGGGGCTACGAGCAGTACTTC. This gives the protein CASRPSGGYEQYF.